The T cell receptor (beta chain) described here comes from a study of beta chain features in type 1 diabetes. Study-level results: HLA influence on TCRB rearrangement stayed unresolved here.

The authors reverse transcribed all of the isolated RNA, so sequencing captured expressed TCRB transcripts. TCRdb keeps only in-frame clones here, not all; method: immunoSEQ multiplex PCR. The data show 200,000 to 300,000 clones, with approximately 70% seen just once and about 0.05% held by the top ten. As concerns this clone: As yet, its antigen is unknown.

This sequence originates from a man between 25 and 39 years old in good health. The sequenced sample was naive CD4+ T cells from blood.

The CDR3 reads CASSYSRFSETQYF. Written as DNA, the CDR3 is TGTGCCAGCAGTTACTCGAGATTTTCGGAGACCCAGTACTTC. The J gene is TRBJ2-5, the V gene TRBV6-5; D is undetermined. This CDR3 is built from 14 residues. Germline-derived CDR1 and CDR2 are MNHEY and SVGAGI. V lost 0 bases and J 5 bases, leaving 10 bases between the germline ends.